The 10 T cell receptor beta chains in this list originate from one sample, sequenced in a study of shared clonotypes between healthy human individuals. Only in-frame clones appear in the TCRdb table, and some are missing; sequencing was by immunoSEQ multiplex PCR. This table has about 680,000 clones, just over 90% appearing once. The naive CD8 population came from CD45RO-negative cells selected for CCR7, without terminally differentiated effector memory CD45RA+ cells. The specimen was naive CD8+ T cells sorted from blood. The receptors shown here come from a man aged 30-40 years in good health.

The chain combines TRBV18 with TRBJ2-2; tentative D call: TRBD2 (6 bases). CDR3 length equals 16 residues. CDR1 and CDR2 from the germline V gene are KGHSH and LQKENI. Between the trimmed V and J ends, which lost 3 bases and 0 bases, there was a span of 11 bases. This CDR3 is CASSPKAGTNTGELFF. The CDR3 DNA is TGTGCCAGCTCACCGAAGGCGGGGACGAACACCGGGGAGCTGTTTTTT.

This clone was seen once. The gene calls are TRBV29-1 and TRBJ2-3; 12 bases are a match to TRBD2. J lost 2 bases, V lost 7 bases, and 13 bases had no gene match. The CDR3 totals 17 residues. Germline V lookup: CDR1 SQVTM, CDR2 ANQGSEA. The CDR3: CSGRLAGVSGNTDTQYF. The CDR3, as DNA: TGCAGCGGGAGACTAGCGGGAGTTTCTGGTAACACAGATACGCAGTATTTT.

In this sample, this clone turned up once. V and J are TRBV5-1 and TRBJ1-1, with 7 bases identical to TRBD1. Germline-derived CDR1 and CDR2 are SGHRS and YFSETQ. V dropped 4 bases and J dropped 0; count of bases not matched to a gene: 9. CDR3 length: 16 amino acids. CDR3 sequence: CASSPTGQNMNTEAFF. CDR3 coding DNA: TGCGCCAGCAGCCCCACGGGACAGAACATGAACACTGAAGCTTTCTTT.

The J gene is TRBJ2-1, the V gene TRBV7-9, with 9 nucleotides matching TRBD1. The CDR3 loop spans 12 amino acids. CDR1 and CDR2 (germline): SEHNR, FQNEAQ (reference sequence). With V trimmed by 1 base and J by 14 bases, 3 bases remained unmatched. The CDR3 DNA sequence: TGTGCCAGCAGCTTAGGGACAGGGGCGAAGTTCTTC. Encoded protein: CASSLGTGAKFF. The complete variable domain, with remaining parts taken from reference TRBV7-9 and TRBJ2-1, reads DTGVSQNPRHKITKRGQNVTFRCDPISEHNRLYWYRQTLGQGPEFLTYFQNEAQLEKSRLLSDRFSAERPKGSFSTLEIQRTEQGDSAMYLCASSLGTGAKFFGPGTRLTVL.

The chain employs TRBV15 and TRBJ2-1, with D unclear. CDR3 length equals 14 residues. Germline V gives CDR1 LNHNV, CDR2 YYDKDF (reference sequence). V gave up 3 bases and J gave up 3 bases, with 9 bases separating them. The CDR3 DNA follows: TGTGCCACCAGCAGCTCGGATATCTACAATGAGCAGTTCTTC. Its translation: CATSSSDIYNEQFF.

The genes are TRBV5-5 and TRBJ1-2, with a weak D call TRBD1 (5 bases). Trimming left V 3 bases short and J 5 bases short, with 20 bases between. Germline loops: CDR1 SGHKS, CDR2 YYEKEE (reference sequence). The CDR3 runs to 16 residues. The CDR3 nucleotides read TGTGCCAGCAGCTGGGGCCATAAATTACAGTCTTATGGCTACACCTTC. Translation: CASSWGHKLQSYGYTF.

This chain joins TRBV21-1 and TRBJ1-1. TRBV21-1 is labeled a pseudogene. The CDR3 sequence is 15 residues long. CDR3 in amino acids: CASTGGEGMNTEAFF. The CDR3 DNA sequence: TGTGCCAGCACGGGGGGTGAGGGGATGAACACTGAAGCTTTCTTT.

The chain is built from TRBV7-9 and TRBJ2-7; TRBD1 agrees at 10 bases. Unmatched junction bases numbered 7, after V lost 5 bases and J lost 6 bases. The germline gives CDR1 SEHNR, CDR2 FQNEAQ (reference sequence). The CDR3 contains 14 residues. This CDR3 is CASSHDRGPGEQYF. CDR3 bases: TGTGCCAGCAGCCATGACAGGGGGCCAGGCGAGCAGTACTTC.

CDR3 amino acids: CASSPGGGVETQYF. The CDR3 DNA follows: TGTGCCAGCAGCCCCGGTGGGGGGGTGGAGACCCAGTACTTC. The V gene is TRBV9, the J gene TRBJ2-5; 7 bases are a match to TRBD2. V lost 4 bases, J lost 5 bases, and 8 bases stayed unmatched. The CDR3 consists of 14 residues. CDR1 is SGDLS, CDR2 YYNGEE, per germline.

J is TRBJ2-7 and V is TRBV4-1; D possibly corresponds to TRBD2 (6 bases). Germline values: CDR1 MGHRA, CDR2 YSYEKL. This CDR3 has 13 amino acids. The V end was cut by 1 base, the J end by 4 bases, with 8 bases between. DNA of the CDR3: TGCGCCAGCAGCCAAGCTAGCGCGTACGAGCAGTACTTC. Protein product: CASSQASAYEQYF.